In this sample, the clone carrying this TCR beta chain turned up once. The data are from a study of shared clonotypes between healthy human individuals. This CDR3 is 15 amino acids long. Germline CDR1 reads MDHEN; CDR2 reads SYDVKM. Trimming removed 2 bases from V and 5 bases from J, with 13 bases in between. Clones were sequenced by immunoSEQ multiplex PCR, and TCRdb holds only the in-frame ones, with some missing. This sample yields 2 million to 2.5 million clones, of which around 93% are seen a single time; more than 0.35% belongs to the top ten. The clonotype was recovered from a man younger than 35 in good health. Some clones in this sample may be carry-over from other donors' samples. Sequenced input: naive CD4+ T cells from PBMCs. As for subset: CD45RA+ positively selected. The chain recombines TRBV28 with TRBJ1-5; D remains unclear. The DNA of the CDR3 is TGTGCCAGCAGTTTACCTTTGGGAGACGATCAGCCCCAGCATTTT. Protein: CASSLPLGDDQPQHF.